This T cell receptor beta chain emerged from a study of CD8 T cells in ankylosing spondylitis. This clonotype was recorded a few times. The antigen remains undetermined. Generation of TCR beta libraries employed quantitative 5'-RACE incorporating molecular barcodes. TCRdb reprocessed the 5' RACE reads with MiXCR, giving one entry per CDR3 protein. The sample shows approximately 350,000 distinct CDR3 sequences, about 20% of them seen only once. The CDR3 spans 15 residues. V lost 0 bases and J lost 4; bases outside the gene matches: 3. Germline values: CDR1 SGHDT, CDR2 YYEEEE. Overall study findings and caveats: A number of the motif variants had already been described in reactive arthritis synovial fluid and blood. Significant enrichment of disease-linked clones was reported in matched ankylosing spondylitis synovial fluid. Blood of patients with ankylosing spondylitis appeared to be characterized by a TCR beta motif of seven or eight highly homologous variants.

This clonotype originated in a male donor with ankylosing spondylitis or in good health (not recorded which). The specimen was blood, either unsorted or a sorted T cell fraction (not recorded which). The V and J genes are TRBV5-6 and TRBJ2-1; 8 bases match TRBD2. The chain's CDR3 is CASSLVRGVYNEQFF. CDR3 sequence (DNA): TGTGCCAGCAGCTTGGTGCGGGGGGTATACAATGAGCAGTTCTTC.